What follows describes a single T cell receptor beta chain. Its antigen is not known. This entry comes from a study of CXCR3-negative and CXCR3-positive naive CD8 T cells. Study conclusions and caveats: Fresh PBMCs went into most assays, and CXCR3 expression partly declined after cryopreservation.

The CDR3 loop spans 15 amino acids. In germline, CDR1 is MDHEN, CDR2 SYDVKM. TRB cDNA libraries were made by UMI-labeled 5' RACE. TCRdb re-called the 5' RACE reads and catalogs CDR3 proteins one per entry, DNA excluded. In all, the sample yields 38,000 or so distinct CDR3 sequences. This chain joins TRBV28 and TRBJ2-7; the D call of TRBD1 rests on TCRdb alone, since no DNA is present to check it. Material: memory CD8+ T cells from blood. The receptor comes from a human donor in good health. Some clones in this sample may be carry-over from other donors' samples. The CDR3 loop reads CASSGVRVKSYEQYF. The full variable domain, in which reference TRBV28 and TRBJ2-7 provide the parts outside the CDR3, is DVKVTQSSRYLVKRTGEKVFLECVQDMDHENMFWYRQDPGLGLRLIYFSYDVKMKEKGDIPEGYSVSREKKERFSLILESASTNQTSMYLCASSGVRVKSYEQYFGPGTRLTVT.